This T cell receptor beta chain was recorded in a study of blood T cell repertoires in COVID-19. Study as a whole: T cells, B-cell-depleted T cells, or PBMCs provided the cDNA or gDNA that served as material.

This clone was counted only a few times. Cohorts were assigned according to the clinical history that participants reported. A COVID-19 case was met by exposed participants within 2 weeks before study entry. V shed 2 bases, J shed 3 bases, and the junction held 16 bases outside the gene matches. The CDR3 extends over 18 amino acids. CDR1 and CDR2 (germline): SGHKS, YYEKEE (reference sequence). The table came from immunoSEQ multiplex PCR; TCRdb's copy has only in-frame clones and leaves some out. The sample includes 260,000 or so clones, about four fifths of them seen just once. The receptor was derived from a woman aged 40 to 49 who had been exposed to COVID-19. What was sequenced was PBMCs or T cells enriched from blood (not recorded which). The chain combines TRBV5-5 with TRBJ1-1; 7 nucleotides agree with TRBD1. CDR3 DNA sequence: TGTGCCAGCAGCTTCTACCAACCTACGACAGGGTGGGACACTGAAGCTTTCTTT. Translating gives CASSFYQPTTGWDTEAFF.